The 8 T cell receptor beta chains presented below share a single source sample, sequenced in a study of blood T cells in healthy people across ages. A J-beta primer mix and a sample-barcoded 5' primer were used in a second PCR of about 7 to 11 cycles. TCRdb independently ran MiXCR on the 5' RACE reads; one entry per CDR3 protein. The data show some 900,000 distinct CDR3 sequences, around 48% seen once. Sample: blood. These receptors were taken from a man aged 25 to 40 in good health.

The chain combines TRBV4-2 with TRBJ2-1; 10 nucleotides match TRBD1. The CDR3 runs to 16 residues. V was clipped by 2 bases and J by 3 bases; unmatched bases: 4. Germline V gene sequence: CDR1 LGHNA, CDR2 YNFKEQ. CDR3 sequence reads: CASSQQDRGFYNEQFF. For the CDR3, the DNA is TGTGCCAGCAGCCAACAGGACAGGGGGTTCTACAATGAGCAGTTCTTC.

The chain joins TRBV15 to TRBJ2-4; 7 bases match TRBD1. The junction had 14 bases not matched to a gene; V was cut back by 2 bases and J by 7 bases. The germline gives CDR1 LNHNV, CDR2 YYDKDF (reference sequence). The CDR3 sequence is 17 residues long. Written as DNA, the CDR3 is TGTGCCACCAGCAGAATTCCCAATGAGGGGGCGGTCAACATTCAGTACTTC. It encodes CATSRIPNEGAVNIQYF.

This clonotype was observed a few times. The CDR3 DNA follows: TGTGCCAGCAGCCAGTCAGGCGGGGGGAACCAAGAGACCCAGTACTTC. Translated: CASSQSGGGNQETQYF. The V call is TRBV6-5, the J call TRBJ2-5; 8 bases agree with TRBD2. The CDR3 has 16 amino acids. Germline CDR1 reads MNHEY; CDR2 reads SVGAGI. The V segment lost 6 bases and the J segment 0 bases; nucleotides outside the gene matches: 9.

The genes are TRBV7-2 and TRBJ2-3, with D hard to call. V shed 2 bases and J shed 6 bases, with 9 bases lying between them. The CDR3 runs to 13 residues. In germline, CDR1 is SGHTA, CDR2 FQGNSA. CDR3 nucleotides: TGTGCCAGCAGCTTATCACCCAGGGATACGCAGTATTTT. It encodes CASSLSPRDTQYF.

The rearrangement links TRBV4-2 to TRBJ2-3; possible D gene TRBD2, 7 bases. Trimming removed 4 bases at V and 7 bases at J, with 12 bases between. This CDR3 region has 13 residues. Germline CDR1 LGHNA, CDR2 YNFKEQ. CDR3 region: CASSPGGRYTQYF. The CDR3 DNA follows: TGTGCCAGCAGCCCCGGGGGGCGATATACGCAGTATTTT.

The rearrangement links TRBV7-9 to TRBJ1-2; D gene ambiguous. V lost 5 bases and J 4 bases, leaving 14 bases between the germline ends. CDR3 length equals 14 residues. Germline-derived CDR1 and CDR2 are SEHNR and FQNEAQ (reference sequence). As DNA, the CDR3 is TGTGCCAGCAGCGTAGAACCGGGGTCCTATGGCTACACCTTC. Amino acids: CASSVEPGSYGYTF.

There are a few counts of this clonotype. This sequence joins TRBV20-1 and TRBJ2-7, with no clear D. V shed 3 bases and J shed 0 bases, with 12 bases lying between them. The CDR3 is made up of 14 amino acids. Germline-derived CDR1 and CDR2 are DFQATT and SNEGSKA (reference sequence). The CDR3 region is CSARQRISSYEQYF. CDR3 coding DNA: TGCAGTGCTAGGCAGAGAATAAGCTCCTACGAGCAGTACTTC.

V and J are TRBV5-1 and TRBJ2-1; D gene unclear. The V gene lost 3 bases and the J gene lost 7 bases, with 8 bases spanning the gap. Germline V gives CDR1 SGHRS, CDR2 YFSETQ. The CDR3 is made up of 12 amino acids. Written as DNA, the CDR3 is TGCGCCAGCAGCTCAAGCCTGAATGAGCAGTTCTTC. It is translated as CASSSSLNEQFF.